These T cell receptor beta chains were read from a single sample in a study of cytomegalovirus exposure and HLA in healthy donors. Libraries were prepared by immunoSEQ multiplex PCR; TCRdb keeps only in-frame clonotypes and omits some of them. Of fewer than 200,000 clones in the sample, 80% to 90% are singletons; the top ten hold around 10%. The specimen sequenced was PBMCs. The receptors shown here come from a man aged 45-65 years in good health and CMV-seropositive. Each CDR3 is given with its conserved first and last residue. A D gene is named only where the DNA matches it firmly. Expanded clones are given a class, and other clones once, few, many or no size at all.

cdr3_nt: TGTGCCAGTAGTATCCGTGAAGCGTGGGAGCTGTTTTTT
cdr3_aa: CASSIREAWELFF
cdr3_length: 13
v_call: TRBV19
j_call: TRBJ2-2
d_call: -
clone_size: few

cdr3_nt: TGTGCCAGTAGTATATCCCCGACATCTCGGGAGCAGTACTTC
cdr3_aa: CASSISPTSREQYF
cdr3_length: 14
v_call: TRBV19
j_call: TRBJ2-7
d_call: -
clone_size: -

cdr3_nt: TGTGCCTGGAGGCGTTACAGGGATGCGGTTGAAGCTTTCTTT
cdr3_aa: CAWRRYRDAVEAFF
cdr3_length: 14
v_call: TRBV30
j_call: TRBJ1-1
d_call: -
clone_size: -

cdr3_nt: TGTGCCAGCAGTCCTTCAGGGTCCAAGAATCAGCCCCAGCATTTT
cdr3_aa: CASSPSGSKNQPQHF
cdr3_length: 15
v_call: TRBV28
j_call: TRBJ1-5
d_call: -
clone_size: -

cdr3_nt: TGCGCCAGCAGCTTGGTTCAAAACTACGAGCAGTACTTC
cdr3_aa: CASSLVQNYEQYF
cdr3_length: 13
v_call: TRBV5-1
j_call: TRBJ2-7
d_call: -
clone_size: -

cdr3_nt: TGTGCCAGCAGCTACGGGAGCCCTTATAATTCACCCCTCCACTTT
cdr3_aa: CASSYGSPYNSPLHF
cdr3_length: 15
v_call: TRBV5-6
j_call: TRBJ1-6
d_call: -
clone_size: -

cdr3_nt: TGTGCCAGCAGTGACCCACAGGGGGGTAACACTGAAGCTTTCTTT
cdr3_aa: CASSDPQGGNTEAFF
cdr3_length: 15
v_call: TRBV6-6
j_call: TRBJ1-1
d_call: TRBD1
clone_size: few

cdr3_nt: TGTGCCAGCAGTTTCCTAGCAGGGCAGTTCTTC
cdr3_aa: CASSFLAGQFF
cdr3_length: 11
v_call: TRBV28
j_call: TRBJ2-1
d_call: -
clone_size: once

cdr3_nt: TGTGCCAGCAGCGTAGGGGGACTAGCCTTTGAGCAGTTCTTC
cdr3_aa: CASSVGGLAFEQFF
cdr3_length: 14
v_call: TRBV7-9
j_call: TRBJ2-1
d_call: TRBD2
clone_size: -

cdr3_nt: TGTGCCAGCTCACGGCCACAGGGTATAGTCAACTTC
cdr3_aa: CASSRPQGIVNF
cdr3_length: 12
v_call: TRBV18
j_call: TRBJ1-2
d_call: -
clone_size: -

cdr3_nt: TGTGCCAGCAGCGCAATAGGGACAGGCTATGGCTACACCTTC
cdr3_aa: CASSAIGTGYGYTF
cdr3_length: 14
v_call: TRBV9
j_call: TRBJ1-2
d_call: TRBD1
clone_size: -

cdr3_nt: TGTGCCAGCAGTTCCGGGACAGTCTACGAGCAGTACTTC
cdr3_aa: CASSSGTVYEQYF
cdr3_length: 13
v_call: TRBV6-5
j_call: TRBJ2-7
d_call: TRBD1
clone_size: -

cdr3_nt: TGTGCCACCCTAAACCTGTCCCCCTACGAGCAGTACTTC
cdr3_aa: CATLNLSPYEQYF
cdr3_length: 13
v_call: TRBV6-5
j_call: TRBJ2-7
d_call: -
clone_size: once

cdr3_nt: TGTGCCAGCAGTTACTGGCCAAATCAGCCCCAGCATTTT
cdr3_aa: CASSYWPNQPQHF
cdr3_length: 13
v_call: TRBV6-5
j_call: TRBJ1-5
d_call: -
clone_size: -